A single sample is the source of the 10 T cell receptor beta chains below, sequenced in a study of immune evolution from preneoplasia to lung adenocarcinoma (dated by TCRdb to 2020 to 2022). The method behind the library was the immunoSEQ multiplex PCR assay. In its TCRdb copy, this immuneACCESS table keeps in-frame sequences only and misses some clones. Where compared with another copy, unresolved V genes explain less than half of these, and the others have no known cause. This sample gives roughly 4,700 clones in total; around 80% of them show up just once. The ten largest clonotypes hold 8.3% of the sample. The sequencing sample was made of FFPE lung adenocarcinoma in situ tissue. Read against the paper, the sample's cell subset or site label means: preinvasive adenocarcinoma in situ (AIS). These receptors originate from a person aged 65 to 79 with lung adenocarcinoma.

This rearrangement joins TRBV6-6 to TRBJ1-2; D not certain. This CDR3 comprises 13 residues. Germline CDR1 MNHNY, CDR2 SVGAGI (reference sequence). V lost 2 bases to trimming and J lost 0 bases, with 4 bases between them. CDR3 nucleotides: TGTGCCAGCAGTTACACCGCTAACTATGGCTACACCTTC. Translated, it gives CASSYTANYGYTF.

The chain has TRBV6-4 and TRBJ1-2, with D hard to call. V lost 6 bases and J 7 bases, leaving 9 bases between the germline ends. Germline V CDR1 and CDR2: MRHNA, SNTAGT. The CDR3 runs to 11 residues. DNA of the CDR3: TGTGCCAGCAGGGCTTTTTGTGGCTACACCTTC. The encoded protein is CASRAFCGYTF.

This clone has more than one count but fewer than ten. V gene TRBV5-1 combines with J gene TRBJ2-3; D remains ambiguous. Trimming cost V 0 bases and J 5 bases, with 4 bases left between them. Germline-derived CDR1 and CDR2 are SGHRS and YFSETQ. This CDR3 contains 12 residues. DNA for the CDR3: TGCGCCAGCAGCTTGGGCCGAGATACGCAGTATTTT. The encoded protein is CASSLGRDTQYF.

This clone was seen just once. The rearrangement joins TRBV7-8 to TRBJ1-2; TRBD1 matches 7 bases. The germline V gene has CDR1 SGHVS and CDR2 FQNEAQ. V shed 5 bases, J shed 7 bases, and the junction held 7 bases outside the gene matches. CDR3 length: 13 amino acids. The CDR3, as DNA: TGTGCCAGCAGCCCGGGAACAGGGGTTGGCTACACCTTC. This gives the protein CASSPGTGVGYTF.

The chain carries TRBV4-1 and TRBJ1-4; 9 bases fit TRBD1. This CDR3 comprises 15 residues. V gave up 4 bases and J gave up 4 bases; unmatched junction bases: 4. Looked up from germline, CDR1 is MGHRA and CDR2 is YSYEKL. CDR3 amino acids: CASSLRTGDNEKLFF. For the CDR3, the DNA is TGCGCCAGCAGCCTCCGGACAGGGGATAATGAAAAACTGTTTTTT.

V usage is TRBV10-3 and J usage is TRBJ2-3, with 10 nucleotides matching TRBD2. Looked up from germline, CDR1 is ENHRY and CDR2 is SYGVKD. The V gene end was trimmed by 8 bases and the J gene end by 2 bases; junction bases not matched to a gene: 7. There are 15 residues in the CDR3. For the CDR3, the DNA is TGTGCCATCGGGTTAGCGGGAGGACCCACAGATACGCAGTATTTT. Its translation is CAIGLAGGPTDTQYF.

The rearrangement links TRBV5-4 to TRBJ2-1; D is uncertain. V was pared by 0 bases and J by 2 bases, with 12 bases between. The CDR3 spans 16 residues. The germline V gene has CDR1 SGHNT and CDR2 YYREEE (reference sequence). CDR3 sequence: CASSLGGRRAYNEQFF. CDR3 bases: TGTGCCAGCAGCTTGGGTGGGCGTAGGGCCTACAATGAGCAGTTCTTC.

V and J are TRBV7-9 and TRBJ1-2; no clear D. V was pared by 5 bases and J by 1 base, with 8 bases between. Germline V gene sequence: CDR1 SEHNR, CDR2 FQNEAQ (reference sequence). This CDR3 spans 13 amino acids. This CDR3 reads CASSPIDNYGYTF. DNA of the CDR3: TGTGCCAGCAGCCCTATAGATAACTATGGCTACACCTTC.

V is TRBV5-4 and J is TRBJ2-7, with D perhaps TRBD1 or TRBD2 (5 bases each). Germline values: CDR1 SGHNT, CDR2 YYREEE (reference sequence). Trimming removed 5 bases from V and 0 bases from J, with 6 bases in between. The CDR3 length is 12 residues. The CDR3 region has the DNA TGTGCCAGCAGGGGGGACTCCTACGAGCAGTACTTC. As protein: CASRGDSYEQYF.

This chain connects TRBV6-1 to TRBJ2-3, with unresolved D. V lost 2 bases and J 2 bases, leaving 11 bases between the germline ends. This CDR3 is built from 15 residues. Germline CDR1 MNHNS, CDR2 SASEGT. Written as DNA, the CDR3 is TGTGCCAGCAGTGAATCGGCTCACCCCACAGATACGCAGTATTTT. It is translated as CASSESAHPTDTQYF.